Listed here is a single T cell receptor (beta chain). The primer mix had 60 Vbeta and 13 Jbeta primers. Sequenced by immunoSEQ multiplex PCR; TCRdb stores in-frame clones only, minus some. The sample yields more than 130,000 clones, around 80% seen once. This sample is part of a study of cytomegalovirus exposure and HLA in healthy donors. Study information: About 85 million unique TCRs from HLA-typed donors were held in an early release of data.

The germline gives CDR1 SEHNR, CDR2 FQNEAQ (reference sequence). The CDR3 is made up of 19 amino acids. The ends were cut back, 2 bases at V and 10 bases at J, with 27 bases in the middle. This TCR was recovered from a man aged 30-40 years in good health and CMV-seronegative. The sequenced material came from PBMCs. V and J are TRBV7-9 and TRBJ1-6; weak D call: TRBD1 (5 bases). This CDR3 reads CASSLSLQWGKTGVSPLHF. CDR3 in DNA: TGTGCCAGCAGCTTAAGTCTGCAATGGGGGAAGACGGGGGTATCACCCCTCCACTTT.